This T cell receptor (beta chain) comes out of a study of monozygotic twins with inflammatory bowel disease. The study, taken as a whole, reports: A single strong clonotype or signal linked to IBD was not supported.

Eight separate reactions per sample yielded the cDNA. UMIs that included a 6-nucleotide sample barcode were added by template switching, which took place during cDNA synthesis. Following a re-call of the 5' RACE reads, TCRdb has one entry per CDR3 protein and lacks DNA. Its table lists 300,000 to 400,000 distinct CDR3 sequences. CDR1 SNHLY and CDR2 FYNNEI come from the germline V gene. The CDR3 runs 13 residues. Concerning this clonotype: Its target is not known.

The TCR comes from a human donor with ulcerative colitis or Crohn's disease, or a healthy co-twin of an affected twin (not recorded which). The chain links TRBV2 to TRBJ2-3; TCRdb designates TRBD2, a call that cannot be tested without DNA. Specimen: blood. The CDR3 sequence: CASSGSAVDTQYF.